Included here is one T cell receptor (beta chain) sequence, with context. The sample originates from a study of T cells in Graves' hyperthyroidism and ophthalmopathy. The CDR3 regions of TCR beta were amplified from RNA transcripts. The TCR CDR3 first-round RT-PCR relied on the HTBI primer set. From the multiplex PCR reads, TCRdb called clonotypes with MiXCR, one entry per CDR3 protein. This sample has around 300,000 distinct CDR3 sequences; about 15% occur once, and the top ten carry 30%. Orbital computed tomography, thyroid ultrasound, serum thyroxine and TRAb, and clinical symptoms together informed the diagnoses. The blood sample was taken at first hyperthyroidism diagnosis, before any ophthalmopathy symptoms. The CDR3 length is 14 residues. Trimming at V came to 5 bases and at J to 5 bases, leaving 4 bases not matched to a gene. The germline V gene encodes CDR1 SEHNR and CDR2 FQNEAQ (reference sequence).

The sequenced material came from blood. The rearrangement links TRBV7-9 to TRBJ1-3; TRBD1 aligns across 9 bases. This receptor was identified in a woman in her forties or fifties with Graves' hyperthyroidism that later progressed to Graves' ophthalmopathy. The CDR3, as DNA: TGTGCCAGCAGCAGCGGACAGGGGAGAAACACCATATATTTT. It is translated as CASSSGQGRNTIYF.